The 5 T cell receptor beta chains below come from one sample, sequenced in a study of response to subunit inactivated influenza vaccine. Each CDR3 protein is one row after TCRdb ran MiXCR on the RT-PCR reads. The sample holds about 310,000 distinct CDR3 sequences, 20% to 25% seen once. This material consisted of PBMCs from blood, taken about 19 months after vaccination. All receptors come from a man in his fifties or sixties who received an inactivated influenza vaccine.

The rearrangement uses TRBV5-1 and TRBJ1-1; 8 bases are shared with TRBD1. This CDR3 has 16 amino acids. Germline V CDR1 and CDR2: SGHRS, YFSETQ. V dropped 2 bases and J dropped 7; count of bases not matched to a gene: 13. The CDR3: CASSLGQGSTYGEAFF. Here the CDR3 DNA reads TGCGCCAGCAGCTTAGGACAGGGTAGCACATACGGTGAAGCTTTCTTT. The full variable domain, with the rest looked up from reference TRBV5-1 and TRBJ1-1, is KAGVTQTPRYLIKTRGQQVTLSCSPISGHRSVSWYQQTPGQGLQFLFEYFSETQRNKGNFPGRFSGRQFSNSRSEMNVSTLELGDSALYLCASSLGQGSTYGEAFFGQGTRLTVV.

The chain employs TRBV19 and TRBJ1-6; D remains ambiguous. Per germline, CDR1 LNHDA and CDR2 SQIVND (reference sequence). The CDR3 totals 16 residues. V lost 6 bases and J lost 6, with 18 bases in between. The CDR3: CASSRILAESNSPLHF. The CDR3 DNA is TGTGCCAGTAGCCGGATTTTGGCAGAGAGTAATTCACCCCTCCACTTT.

The chain has TRBV30 and TRBJ2-1; 10 bases line up with TRBD2. The germline V gene has CDR1 GTSNPN and CDR2 SVGIG (reference sequence). V shed 3 bases and J 12 bases; nucleotides not matched to a gene: 8. CDR3 size: 13 residues. CDR3 amino acids: CAWSGLAAGRQFF. As DNA, the CDR3 is TGTGCCTGGAGCGGACTAGCGGCCGGGCGGCAGTTCTTC.

This clonotype was recorded a few times. The chain links TRBV2 to TRBJ2-3, with TRBD2 identical over 11 bases. Germline-derived CDR1 and CDR2 are SNHLY and FYNNEI. Trimming removed 8 bases from V and 4 bases from J; junction bases left unmatched: 5. There are 14 residues in the CDR3. The CDR3 DNA reads as TGTGCCAGCTTAGCGGGAGGGCCCCCAGATACGCAGTATTTT. It is translated as CASLAGGPPDTQYF.

The rearrangement joins TRBV3-1 to TRBJ1-5; D call uncertain. The germline V gene has CDR1 LGHDT and CDR2 YNNKEL (reference sequence). The V gene lost 2 bases and the J gene lost 4 bases, with 6 bases spanning the gap. This CDR3 is built from 13 residues. The CDR3 is CASSQLQNQPQHF. DNA for the CDR3: TGTGCCAGCAGCCAATTGCAGAATCAGCCCCAGCATTTT. The complete variable domain, with remaining parts taken from reference TRBV3-1 and TRBJ1-5, reads DTAVSQTPKYLVTQMGNDKSIKCEQNLGHDTMYWYKQDSKKFLKIMFSYNNKELIINETVPNRFSPKSPDKAHLNLHINSLELGDSAVYFCASSQLQNQPQHFGDGTRLSIL.